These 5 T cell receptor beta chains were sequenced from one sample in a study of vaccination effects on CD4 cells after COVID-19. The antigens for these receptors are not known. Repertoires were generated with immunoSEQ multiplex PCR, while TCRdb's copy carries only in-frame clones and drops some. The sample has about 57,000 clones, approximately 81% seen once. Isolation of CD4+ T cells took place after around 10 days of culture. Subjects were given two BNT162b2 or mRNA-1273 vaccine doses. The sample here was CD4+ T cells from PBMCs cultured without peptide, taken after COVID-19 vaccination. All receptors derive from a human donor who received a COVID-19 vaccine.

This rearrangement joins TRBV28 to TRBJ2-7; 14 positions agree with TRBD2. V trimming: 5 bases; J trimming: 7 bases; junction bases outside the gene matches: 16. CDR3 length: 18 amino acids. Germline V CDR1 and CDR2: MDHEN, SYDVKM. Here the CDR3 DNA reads TGTGCCAGCAGTAACCCGGGACTAGCGGGAGTTAGGGTACGAGAGCAGTACTTC. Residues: CASSNPGLAGVRVREQYF.

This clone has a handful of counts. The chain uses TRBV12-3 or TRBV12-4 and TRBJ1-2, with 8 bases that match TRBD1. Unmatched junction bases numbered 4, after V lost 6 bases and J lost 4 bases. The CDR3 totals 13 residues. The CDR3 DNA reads TGTGCCAGCAGCCGACAGGGGAGCTATGGCTACACCTTC. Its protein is CASSRQGSYGYTF.

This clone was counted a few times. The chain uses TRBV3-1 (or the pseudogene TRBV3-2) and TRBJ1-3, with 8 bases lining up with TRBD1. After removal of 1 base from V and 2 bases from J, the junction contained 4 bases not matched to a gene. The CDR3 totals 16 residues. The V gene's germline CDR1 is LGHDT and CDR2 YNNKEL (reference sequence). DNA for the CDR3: TGTGCCAGCAGCCAAGTTCAGGGGGCGCCTGGAAACACCATATATTTT. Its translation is CASSQVQGAPGNTIYF.

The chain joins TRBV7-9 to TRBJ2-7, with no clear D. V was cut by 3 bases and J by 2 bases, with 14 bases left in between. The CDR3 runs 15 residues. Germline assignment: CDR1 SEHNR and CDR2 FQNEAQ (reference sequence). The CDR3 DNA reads TGTGCCAGCAGCTTGGGCCAGGCAGCCGCCTACGAGCAGTACTTC. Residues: CASSLGQAAAYEQYF.

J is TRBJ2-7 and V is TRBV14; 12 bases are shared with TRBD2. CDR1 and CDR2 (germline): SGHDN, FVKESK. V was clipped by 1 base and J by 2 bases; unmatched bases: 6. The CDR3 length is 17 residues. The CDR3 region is CASSQGILAGGTYEQYF. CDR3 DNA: TGTGCCAGCAGCCAAGGTATTCTAGCGGGAGGGACCTACGAGCAGTACTTC.